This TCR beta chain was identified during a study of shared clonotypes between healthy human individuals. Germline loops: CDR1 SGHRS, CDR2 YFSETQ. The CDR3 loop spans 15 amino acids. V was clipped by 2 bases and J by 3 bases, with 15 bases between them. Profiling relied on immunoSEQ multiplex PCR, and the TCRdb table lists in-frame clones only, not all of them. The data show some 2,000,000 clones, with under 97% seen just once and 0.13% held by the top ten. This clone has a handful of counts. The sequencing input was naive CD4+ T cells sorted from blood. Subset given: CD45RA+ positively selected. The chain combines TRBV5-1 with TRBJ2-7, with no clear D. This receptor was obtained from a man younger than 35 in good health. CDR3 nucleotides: TGCGCCAGCAGCTTAGTAGGCCGGTACGGCTACGAGCAGTACTTC. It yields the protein CASSLVGRYGYEQYF.